This T cell receptor beta chain was observed in a study of shared clonotypes between healthy human individuals. Across the whole study: Researchers assigned three CD4 naive, three CD4 memory, two CD8 naive and one CD8 memory plate to each donor. Study outcomes and limitations: Clonotypes which were not shared had lower generation probabilities than clonotypes that all four donors shared.

Healthy adults negative for HIV, lacking recent acute infections or vaccinations, served as donors. CD45RA+ naive and CD45RA-negative memory subsets were separated from CD4+ cells. Libraries were prepared by immunoSEQ multiplex PCR; TCRdb keeps only in-frame clonotypes and omits some of them. The profile shows about 2.4 million clones, approximately 94% of them singletons. This clone was observed a single time. Its antigen remains unidentified. CDR3 length equals 16 residues. The germline CDR1 and CDR2 sequences are SGHTA and FQGTGA. V trimming: 5 bases; J trimming: 7 bases; junction bases outside the gene matches: 14.

The specimen was naive CD4+ T cells from PBMCs. The sample's subset: CD45RA+ positively selected. V and J are TRBV7-3 and TRBJ2-7; 10 positions agree with TRBD1. The receptor's source is a man aged 18-30 years in good health. Some clones in this sample may be carry-over from other donors' samples. CDR3 sequence (DNA): TGTGCCAGCAGCCGCCTCCCGGGACAGGGGACAGGAGAGCAGTACTTC. Translated: CASSRLPGQGTGEQYF.